The rows below give T cell receptor beta chains drawn from one sample of a study of T cells in Graves' hyperthyroidism and ophthalmopathy. Each CDR3 protein gets one entry after TCRdb re-called the multiplex PCR reads with MiXCR. The repertoire includes around 690,000 distinct CDR3 sequences, 20% to 25% of them detected once, and about 34% sits in the top ten. The sample was blood. The receptors shown here come from a man aged 25-40 years with Graves' ophthalmopathy. Both conserved end residues are trimmed from each CDR3. A D gene is named only where the DNA matches it firmly.

. | 12 | TRBV30 | AWSAGVTGTEAF
. | 15 | TRBV6-1 | ASTQLPRRWDTGELF
. | 15 | TRBV18 | ASSPPRQAYLHNEQF
. | 14 | TRBV7-8 | ASSFRRQGYGSPLH
. | 11 | TRBV3-1 | ASSQDAAPRAF
. | 10 | TRBV12-3/TRBV12-4 | ASMGRRTEAF
TRBD2 | 13 | TRBV12-3/TRBV12-4 | ASSGPGLAGVEQF
. | 11 | TRBV28 | ASNDRLDTEAF
. | 12 | TRBV20-1 | SARLGAPNQPQH
TRBD1 | 14 | TRBV19 | ASSITTGVMNTEAF
. | 15 | TRBV19 | ASSGGGKTSGGYEQY
. | 13 | TRBV5-1 | ASSSDRGLQDEQF
TRBD1 | 15 | TRBV2 | ASRRQGTSSYNSPLH
. | 10 | TRBV5-6 | AGSFGQETQY
. | 12 | TRBV10-3 | AISGQLPGGEQY
. | 15 | TRBV28 | ASSLTGTPIAKNIQY
. | 15 | TRBV19 | ASTPQFHRSRLREAF